Each of the 7 T cell receptor beta chains below was sequenced from the same sample in a study of blood T cell repertoires in COVID-19. TCRdb's table, derived via immunoSEQ multiplex PCR, lists solely in-frame clones and lacks some. The table includes about half a million clones, roughly nine tenths detected once. What was sequenced was peripheral blood. The receptors shown here come from a man aged 18 to 35 with COVID-19, enrolled during active disease.

The genes are TRBV5-1 and TRBJ2-5, with D tentatively TRBD2 (5 bases). V was shortened by 0 bases and J by 4 bases, with 13 bases between the two germline ends. The CDR3 runs to 15 residues. Germline values: CDR1 SGHRS, CDR2 YFSETQ. In DNA, the CDR3 is TGCGCCAGCAGCTTGGCGGACTCCCTGGGAGAGACCCAGTACTTC. This gives the protein CASSLADSLGETQYF.

For the CDR3, the DNA is TGCGCCAGCAGCTGGGACACTGGAGAGACCCAGTACTTC. Translation gives CASSWDTGETQYF. This rearrangement joins TRBV5-1 to TRBJ2-5; D is possibly TRBD1 (6 bases). With 3 bases removed from V and 4 bases from J, the gap between germline ends came to 10 bases. Germline CDR1 and CDR2: SGHRS and YFSETQ. The CDR3 covers 13 residues.

The chain uses TRBV11-2 and TRBJ1-1; 7 bases map to TRBD1. Germline values: CDR1 SGHAT, CDR2 FQNNGV. The V segment lost 5 bases and the J segment 7 bases; nucleotides outside the gene matches: 7. The CDR3 has 13 amino acids. The DNA of the CDR3 is TGTGCCAGCAGCGCTAGCCGGGACAGTGAAGCTTTCTTT. It is translated as CASSASRDSEAFF.

The chain uses TRBV6-2 or TRBV6-3 and TRBJ1-1; D unresolved. The CDR3 length is 16 residues. Germline values: CDR1 MNHEY, CDR2 SVGEGT. Trimming pared 6 bases from V and 1 base from J, leaving 18 bases between. The CDR3 is CASSPSFLRANTEAFF. Written as DNA, the CDR3 is TGTGCCAGCAGCCCTTCATTCCTTAGAGCGAACACTGAAGCTTTCTTT.

The CDR3 loop reads CASSELYSGGARTGELFF. The CDR3 DNA reads as TGTGCCAGCAGTGAACTCTATAGCGGGGGGGCTCGGACCGGGGAGCTGTTTTTT. This rearrangement joins TRBV6-1 to TRBJ2-2; TRBD2 matches at 11 bases. V trimming: 2 bases; J trimming: 5 bases; junction bases outside the gene matches: 10. The CDR3 contains 18 residues. Germline V lookup: CDR1 MNHNS, CDR2 SASEGT.

Concerning this clone: The germline gene is not matched at one end of the junction; a read error may be the cause. V usage is TRBV30 and J usage is TRBJ1-2, with D unclear. The germline V gene has CDR1 GTSNPN and CDR2 SVGIG (reference sequence). The CDR3 is 11 residues long. The CDR3 DNA is TGTGCCCGAGACTCGAGAGTAAGGAGGGCCTTC. It encodes CARDSRVRRAF.

This rearrangement joins TRBV10-1 to TRBJ1-5; D ambiguous. Germline CDR1 and CDR2: WNHNN and SYGVQD (reference sequence). Trimming pared 4 bases from V and 1 base from J, leaving 2 bases between. CDR3 length: 12 residues. The CDR3 region has the DNA TGCGCCAGCAGTGCGAGCAATCAGCCCCAGCATTTT. It yields the protein CASSASNQPQHF.